The 22 T cell receptor beta chains reported below all come from one sample, sequenced in a study of cytomegalovirus exposure and HLA in healthy donors. Profiled with immunoSEQ multiplex PCR; TCRdb holds only in-frame clones, not every one. The data show about 120,000 clones, 86% seen once. The sequenced material came from PBMCs. These receptors all come from a man younger than 35 in good health and CMV-seronegative.

The chain has TRBV19 and TRBJ2-2; 11 bases line up with TRBD1. The junction had 6 bases not matched to a gene; V was cut back by 10 bases and J by 5 bases. This CDR3 spans 14 amino acids. Looked up from germline, CDR1 is LNHDA and CDR2 is SQIVND (reference sequence). The CDR3 here is CATRDRGETGELFF. The CDR3, as DNA: TGTGCCACCCGGGACAGGGGGGAAACCGGGGAGCTGTTTTTT.

With respect to this clone: Given a much more abundant clone one base away, this may be a read error. At the DNA level, this CDR3 is encoded by other sequences in the same sample as well. CDR3 amino acids: CASSGLAGGQETQYF. The CDR3 DNA follows: TGTGCCAGCAGTGGACTAGCGGGAGGGCAAGAGACCCAGTACTTC. The chain employs TRBV6-1 and TRBJ2-5; 14 nucleotides match TRBD2. CDR3 length: 15 residues. Germline V gene sequence: CDR1 MNHNS, CDR2 SASEGT. With 4 bases clipped from V and 2 bases from J, the junction kept 0 bases outside the gene matches.

The chain couples TRBV16 to TRBJ2-7; 8 bases match TRBD1. V gave up 5 bases and J gave up 3 bases; unmatched junction bases: 3. CDR3 length: 13 amino acids. The germline gives CDR1 KGHSY, CDR2 FQNENV. The chain's CDR3 is CASSFGQGYEQYF. The CDR3 DNA follows: TGTGCCAGCAGCTTCGGACAGGGCTACGAGCAGTACTTC.

V usage is TRBV2 and J usage is TRBJ1-1; D call uncertain. The CDR3 is 16 residues long. Germline loops: CDR1 SNHLY, CDR2 FYNNEI. With 6 bases removed from V and 0 bases from J, the gap between germline ends came to 17 bases. The CDR3 DNA reads TGTGCCAGCAGCACAACCTCGAGGGTGTTGAACACTGAAGCTTTCTTT. It yields the protein CASSTTSRVLNTEAFF.

This clone was seen a few times. CDR3 sequence (DNA): TGTGCCAGTACCCCGACTAGCGGGGGTAGGGAGACCCAGTACTTC. It translates to CASTPTSGGRETQYF. The chain carries TRBV19 and TRBJ2-5; 12 nucleotides match TRBD2. The CDR3 contains 15 residues. V was clipped by 7 bases and J by 5 bases; unmatched bases: 8. From germline, CDR1 is LNHDA and CDR2 SQIVND (reference sequence).

The rearrangement joins TRBV28 to TRBJ1-2; TRBD1 is a possible D gene (5 bases). The CDR3 length is 14 residues. Germline loops: CDR1 MDHEN, CDR2 SYDVKM. Trimming removed 11 bases from V and 3 bases from J, with 19 bases in between. The CDR3 sequence is CASQRGGGDYGYTF. In nucleotides, the CDR3 is TGTGCCTCCCAACGAGGCGGAGGGGACTATGGCTACACCTTC.

The chain employs TRBV6-6 and TRBJ1-1, with D unclear. In germline, CDR1 is MNHNY, CDR2 SVGAGI (reference sequence). V was pared by 7 bases and J by 1 base, with 10 bases between. The CDR3 length is 13 residues. Here the CDR3 reads CASIYRRNTEAFF. CDR3 in DNA: TGTGCCAGCATCTACCGAAGGAACACTGAAGCTTTCTTT.

CDR3 region: CASSPPVRGGRNNEQFF. Here the CDR3 DNA reads TGCGCCAGCAGCCCCCCCGTAAGGGGGGGAAGAAACAATGAGCAGTTCTTC. The chain recombines TRBV5-1 with TRBJ2-1; D possibly corresponds to TRBD2 (7 bases). Per germline, CDR1 SGHRS and CDR2 YFSETQ. The germline V and J ends were trimmed by 4 bases and 5 bases, with 22 bases remaining between them. The CDR3 extends over 17 amino acids. Combining the CDR3 with reference TRBV5-1 and TRBJ2-1 gives the whole variable domain KAGVTQTPRYLIKTRGQQVTLSCSPISGHRSVSWYQQTPGQGLQFLFEYFSETQRNKGNFPGRFSGRQFSNSRSEMNVSTLELGDSALYLCASSPPVRGGRNNEQFFGPGTRLTVL.

The chain carries TRBV5-1 and TRBJ1-4, with D possibly TRBD1 on 6 matching bases. The CDR3 loop spans 14 amino acids. The germline gives CDR1 SGHRS, CDR2 YFSETQ. V lost 2 bases, J lost 5 bases, and 10 bases lay in between. The CDR3 protein is CASSFTGLNEKLFF. The DNA for the CDR3 is TGCGCCAGCAGCTTTACAGGGCTGAATGAAAAACTGTTTTTT.

This clone was seen a few times. The chain carries TRBV6-4 and TRBJ2-1; 13 bases are a match to TRBD2. The CDR3 is made up of 14 amino acids. CDR1 and CDR2 (germline): MRHNA, SNTAGT. Trimming removed 6 bases from V and 10 bases from J; junction bases left unmatched: 6. CDR3 nucleotides: TGTGCCAGCAGCACTAGCGGGGGGGCGGGGGAGCAGTTCTTC. Protein sequence: CASSTSGGAGEQFF.

V and J are TRBV13 and TRBJ1-2; D is unclear. Trimming cost V 1 base and J 4 bases, with 13 bases left between them. Germline CDR1 and CDR2: PRHDT and FYEKMQ (reference sequence). This CDR3 region has 15 residues. CDR3: CASSLEGIASYGYTF. The CDR3 nucleotides read TGTGCCAGCAGCTTAGAAGGCATAGCTAGCTATGGCTACACCTTC.

This chain links TRBV6-5 with TRBJ1-4, with D perhaps matching TRBD1 (6 bases). Trimming removed 8 bases from V and 11 bases from J, with 18 bases in between. The CDR3 runs 13 residues. Germline lookup yields CDR1 MNHEY and CDR2 SVGAGI. The chain's CDR3 is CASSTGRLRKLFF. The CDR3 DNA is TGTGCCAGCTCTACAGGGCGGTTAAGGAAACTGTTTTTT.

CDR3 protein: CAWSYGGGANYGYTF. For the CDR3, the DNA is TGTGCCTGGAGTTACGGTGGAGGGGCGAACTATGGCTACACCTTC. The chain employs TRBV30 and TRBJ1-2, with a tentative D call TRBD1 (5 bases). There are 15 residues in the CDR3. The V and J ends lost 2 bases and 2 bases respectively, with 15 bases between them. Germline-derived CDR1 and CDR2 are GTSNPN and SVGIG (reference sequence). The whole variable domain, filled in from reference TRBV30 and TRBJ1-2, reads SQTIHQWPATLVQPVGSPLSLECTVEGTSNPNLYWYRQAAGRGLQLLFYSVGIGQISSEVPQNLSASRPQDRQFILSSKKLLLSDSGFYLCAWSYGGGANYGYTFGSGTRLTVV.

The chain links TRBV6-1 to TRBJ2-1; 10 bases match TRBD1. The length of the CDR3 is 17 residues. Trimming took 4 bases from V and 5 from J; bases not matched to a gene: 11. From germline, CDR1 is MNHNS and CDR2 SASEGT. The CDR3: CASSVGRDRGFNNEQFF. The CDR3 nucleotides read TGTGCCAGCAGTGTCGGCCGGGACAGGGGATTTAACAATGAGCAGTTCTTC.

The rearrangement joins TRBV2 to TRBJ1-1, with a tentative D call TRBD1 (5 bases). Between the trimmed V and J ends, which lost 6 bases and 0 bases, there was a span of 23 bases. In germline, CDR1 is SNHLY, CDR2 FYNNEI. CDR3 length: 18 amino acids. The CDR3 is CASSGMQIRQQMNTEAFF. The CDR3 bases are TGTGCCAGCAGCGGCATGCAAATTCGACAGCAAATGAACACTGAAGCTTTCTTT.

The rearrangement uses TRBV15 and TRBJ2-1; 12 bases agree with TRBD2. The CDR3 is 17 residues long. Trimming at V came to 0 bases and at J to 4 bases, leaving 4 bases not matched to a gene. Per germline, CDR1 LNHNV and CDR2 YYDKDF (reference sequence). The CDR3 spells CATSREGLAGFYNEQFF. Written as DNA, the CDR3 is TGTGCCACCAGCAGAGAAGGACTAGCGGGATTTTACAATGAGCAGTTCTTC.

The genes are TRBV5-6 and TRBJ1-1; 7 bases match TRBD1. CDR3 length: 12 residues. The germline CDR1 and CDR2 sequences are SGHDT and YYEEEE. Unmatched junction bases numbered 4, after V lost 7 bases and J lost 4 bases. The CDR3 coding sequence is TGTGCCAGCCGATACAGGGGCACTGAAGCTTTCTTT. Translated: CASRYRGTEAFF.

The genes are TRBV5-1 and TRBJ2-3; 9 nucleotides match TRBD2. V lost 4 bases, J lost 5 bases, and 14 bases stayed unmatched. The CDR3 is 17 residues long. CDR1 and CDR2 from the germline V gene are SGHRS and YFSETQ. CDR3 nucleotides: TGCGCCAGCAGCCCCGGGACTAGCATAATAATCGGAGATACGCAGTATTTT. Its protein product is CASSPGTSIIIGDTQYF.

The CDR3 loop is CASRGVGGEATEAFF. The CDR3 DNA follows: TGTGCCAGCAGGGGAGTGGGGGGAGAGGCGACTGAAGCTTTCTTT. The gene calls are TRBV7-9 and TRBJ1-1; weak D call: TRBD1 (5 bases). This CDR3 has 15 residues. The V end lost 6 bases, the J end lost 5 bases, and 19 bases lay between the germline ends. The germline V gene has CDR1 SEHNR and CDR2 FQNEAQ (reference sequence).

The gene calls are TRBV7-6 and TRBJ2-1; a weak D match, TRBD1 (7 bases). The V end was cut by 2 bases, the J end by 7 bases, with 18 bases between. Germline V gives CDR1 SGHVS, CDR2 FNYEAQ. This CDR3 has 16 residues. The CDR3 is CASSLIGGGLGNEQFF. The CDR3 nucleotides are TGTGCCAGCAGCTTAATAGGAGGGGGCCTTGGTAATGAGCAGTTCTTC. The whole variable domain, remainder taken from reference TRBV7-6 and TRBJ2-1, is GAGVSQSPRYKVTKRGQDVALRCDPISGHVSLYWYRQALGQGPEFLTYFNYEAQQDKSGLPNDRFSAERPEGSISTLTIQRTEQRDSAMYRCASSLIGGGLGNEQFFGPGTRLTVL.

This clone was counted between two and nine times. V usage is TRBV5-4 and J usage is TRBJ2-7; D is possibly TRBD2 (5 bases). This CDR3 region has 13 residues. Germline lookup yields CDR1 SGHNT and CDR2 YYREEE (reference sequence). Trimming cost V 4 bases and J 3 bases, with 11 bases left between them. CDR3 in amino acids: CASSIHGLYEQYF. CDR3 nucleotides: TGTGCCAGCAGCATACACGGACTCTACGAGCAGTACTTC.

The V and J genes are TRBV10-1 and TRBJ1-2; D is perhaps TRBD1 (5 bases). Germline V gives CDR1 WNHNN, CDR2 SYGVQD (reference sequence). Trimming shortened V by 11 bases and J by 8 bases, and 12 bases separated the two germline ends. There are 10 residues in the CDR3. The DNA of the CDR3 is TGCGCCGTAGCAGGGTCCGGCTACACCTTC. Protein sequence: CAVAGSGYTF.